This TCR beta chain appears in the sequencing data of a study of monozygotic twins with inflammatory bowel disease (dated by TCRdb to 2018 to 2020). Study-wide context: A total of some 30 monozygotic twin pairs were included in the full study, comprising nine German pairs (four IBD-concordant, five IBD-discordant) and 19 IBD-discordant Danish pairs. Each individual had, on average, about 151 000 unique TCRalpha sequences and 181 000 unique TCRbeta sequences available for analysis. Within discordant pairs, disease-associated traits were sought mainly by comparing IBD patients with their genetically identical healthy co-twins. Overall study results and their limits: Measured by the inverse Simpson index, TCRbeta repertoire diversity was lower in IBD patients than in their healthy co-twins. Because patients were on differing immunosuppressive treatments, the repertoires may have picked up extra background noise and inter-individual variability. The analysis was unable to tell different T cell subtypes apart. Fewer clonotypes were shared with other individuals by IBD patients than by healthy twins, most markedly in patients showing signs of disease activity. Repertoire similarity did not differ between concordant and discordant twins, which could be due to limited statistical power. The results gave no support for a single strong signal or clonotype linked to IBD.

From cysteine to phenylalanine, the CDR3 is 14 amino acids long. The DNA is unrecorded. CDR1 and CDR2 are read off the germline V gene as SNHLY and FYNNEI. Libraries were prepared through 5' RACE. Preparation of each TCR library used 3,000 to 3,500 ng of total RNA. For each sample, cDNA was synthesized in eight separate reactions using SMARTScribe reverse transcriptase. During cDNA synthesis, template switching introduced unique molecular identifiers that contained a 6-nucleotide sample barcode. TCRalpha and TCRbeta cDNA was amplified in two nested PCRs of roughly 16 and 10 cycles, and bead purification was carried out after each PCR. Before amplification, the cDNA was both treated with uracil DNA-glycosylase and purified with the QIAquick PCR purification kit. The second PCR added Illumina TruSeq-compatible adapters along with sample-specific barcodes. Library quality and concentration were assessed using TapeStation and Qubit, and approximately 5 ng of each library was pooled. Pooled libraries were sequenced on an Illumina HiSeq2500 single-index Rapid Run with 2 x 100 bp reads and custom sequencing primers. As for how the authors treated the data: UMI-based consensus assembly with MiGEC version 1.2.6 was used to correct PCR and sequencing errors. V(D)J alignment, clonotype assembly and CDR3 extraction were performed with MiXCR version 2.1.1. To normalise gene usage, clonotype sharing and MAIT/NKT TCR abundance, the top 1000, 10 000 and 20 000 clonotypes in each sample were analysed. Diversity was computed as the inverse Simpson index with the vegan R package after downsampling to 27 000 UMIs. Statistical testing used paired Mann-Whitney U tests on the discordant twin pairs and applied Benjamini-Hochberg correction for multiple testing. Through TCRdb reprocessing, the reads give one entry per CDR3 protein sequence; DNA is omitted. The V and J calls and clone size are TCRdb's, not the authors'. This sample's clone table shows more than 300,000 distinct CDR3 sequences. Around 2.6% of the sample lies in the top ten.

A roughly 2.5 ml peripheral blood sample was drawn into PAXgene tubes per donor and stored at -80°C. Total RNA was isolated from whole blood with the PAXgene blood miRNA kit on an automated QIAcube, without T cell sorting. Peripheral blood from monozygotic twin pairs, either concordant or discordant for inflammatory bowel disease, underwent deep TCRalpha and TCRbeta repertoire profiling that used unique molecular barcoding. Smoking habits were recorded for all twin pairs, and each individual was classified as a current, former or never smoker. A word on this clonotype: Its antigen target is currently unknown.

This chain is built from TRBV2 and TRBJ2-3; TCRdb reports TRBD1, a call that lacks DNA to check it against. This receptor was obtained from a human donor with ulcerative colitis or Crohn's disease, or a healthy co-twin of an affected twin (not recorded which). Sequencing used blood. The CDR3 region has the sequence CASRVSPSTDTQYF.